This T cell receptor (beta chain) came from a study of memory CD4+ T cells and cytomegalovirus serostatus. Clones were read by immunoSEQ multiplex PCR, and TCRdb kept only the in-frame ones, dropping some. This table holds tens of thousands of clones, about 78% found once. The sort gate was single viable CD3+CD4+CD8-CD45RO+ cells for memory CD4+ T cells. The sequenced material came from memory CD4+ T cells from blood. The clonotype originates from an adult in good health and CMV-seropositive.

The CDR3 here is CASSQERSKYYGYTF. In nucleotides, the CDR3 is TGCGCCAGCAGCCAAGAGAGGAGCAAATACTATGGCTACACCTTC. The J gene is TRBJ1-2, the V gene TRBV4-1, with D uncertain. There are 15 residues in the CDR3. Trimming pared 0 bases from V and 3 bases from J, leaving 11 bases between. Germline V gives CDR1 MGHRA, CDR2 YSYEKL.